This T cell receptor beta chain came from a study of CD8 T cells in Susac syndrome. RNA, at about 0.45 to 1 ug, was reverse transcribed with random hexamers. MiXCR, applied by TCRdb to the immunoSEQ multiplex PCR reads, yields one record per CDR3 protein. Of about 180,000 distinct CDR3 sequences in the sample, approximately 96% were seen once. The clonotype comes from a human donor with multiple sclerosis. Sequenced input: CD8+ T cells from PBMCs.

This CDR3 is CASSQSRADTQYF. In nucleotides, the CDR3 is TGCGCCAGCAGCCAATCTCGGGCGGATACGCAGTATTTT. The rearrangement links TRBV4-1 to TRBJ2-3; D unclear. This CDR3 is 13 amino acids long. With 2 bases removed from V and 6 bases from J, the gap between germline ends came to 9 bases. Germline V gene sequence: CDR1 MGHRA, CDR2 YSYEKL.